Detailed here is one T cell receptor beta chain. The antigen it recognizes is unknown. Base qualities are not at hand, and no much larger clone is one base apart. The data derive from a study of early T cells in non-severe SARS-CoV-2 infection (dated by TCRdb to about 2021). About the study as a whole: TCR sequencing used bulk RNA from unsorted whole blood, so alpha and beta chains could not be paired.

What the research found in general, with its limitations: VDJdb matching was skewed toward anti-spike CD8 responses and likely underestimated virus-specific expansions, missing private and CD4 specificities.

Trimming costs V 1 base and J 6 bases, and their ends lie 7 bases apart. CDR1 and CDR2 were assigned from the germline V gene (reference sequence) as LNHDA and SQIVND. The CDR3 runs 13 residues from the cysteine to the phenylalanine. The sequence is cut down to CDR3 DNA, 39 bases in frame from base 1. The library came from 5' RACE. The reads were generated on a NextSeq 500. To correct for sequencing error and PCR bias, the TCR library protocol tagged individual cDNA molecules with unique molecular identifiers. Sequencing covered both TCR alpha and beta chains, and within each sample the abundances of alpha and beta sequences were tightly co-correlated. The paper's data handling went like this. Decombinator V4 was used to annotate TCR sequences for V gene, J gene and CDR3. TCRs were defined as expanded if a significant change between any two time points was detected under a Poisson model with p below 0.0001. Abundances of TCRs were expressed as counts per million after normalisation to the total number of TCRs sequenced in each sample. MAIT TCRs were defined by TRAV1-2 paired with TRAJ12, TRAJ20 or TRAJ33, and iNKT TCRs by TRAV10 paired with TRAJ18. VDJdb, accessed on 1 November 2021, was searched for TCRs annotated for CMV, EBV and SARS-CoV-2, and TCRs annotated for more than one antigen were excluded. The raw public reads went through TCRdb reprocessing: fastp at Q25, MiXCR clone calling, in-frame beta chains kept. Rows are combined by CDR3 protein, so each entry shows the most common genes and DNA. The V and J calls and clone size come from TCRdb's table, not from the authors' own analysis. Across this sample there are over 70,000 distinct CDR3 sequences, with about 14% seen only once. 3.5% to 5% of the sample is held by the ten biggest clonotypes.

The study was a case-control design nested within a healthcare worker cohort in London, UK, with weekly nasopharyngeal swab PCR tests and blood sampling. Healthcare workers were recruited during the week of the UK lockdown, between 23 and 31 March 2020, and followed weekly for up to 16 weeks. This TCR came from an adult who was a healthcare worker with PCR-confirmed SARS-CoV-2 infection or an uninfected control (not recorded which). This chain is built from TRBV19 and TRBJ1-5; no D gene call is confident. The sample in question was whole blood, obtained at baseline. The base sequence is TGTGCCAGTAGTATAGTGTTAGTTCAGCCCCAGCATTTT. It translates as CASSIVLVQPQHF.